This T cell receptor (beta chain) was sequenced for a study of vaccination effects on CD4 cells after COVID-19. Generated by immunoSEQ multiplex PCR, the TCRdb table keeps only in-frame clones and is missing some. The table has 70,000 or so clones, 78% seen once. Viral peptide pool expansion of antigen-specific CD4+ T cells preceded sequencing in the ViraFEST assay. Cultured cells yielded isolated CD4+ T cells after 10 to 11 days. In the vaccine recipients, nucleocapsid antibodies were negative and there was no prior SARS-CoV-2 infection. After about 2 million PBMC were placed in each well, they were cultured with about 10 IU/ml IL-2 and about 10 ug/ml peptides. Half-medium exchanges with IL-2 medium took place on days 3 and 7. The CDR3 loop spans 14 amino acids. Trimming pared 1 base from V and 1 base from J, leaving 8 bases between. Germline loops: CDR1 SGHNT, CDR2 YYREEE (reference sequence). Notes on this clone: Its antigen is still unknown.

This chain uses TRBV5-4 with TRBJ1-1; D perhaps matches TRBD1 (6 bases). The specimen comprised CD4+ T cells from PBMCs cultured with SARS-CoV-2 spike peptides, sampled before COVID-19 vaccination. The TCR comes from a human donor who received a COVID-19 vaccine. The DNA of the CDR3 is TGTGCCAGCAGCTTGCAGGGGCGGAACACTGAAGCTTTCTTT. Protein: CASSLQGRNTEAFF.